This T cell receptor beta chain originates from a study of identical twins. Study results and caveats: Within cord blood, abundant beta clonotypes carried fewer insertions, but memory repertoires showed no such trend. Excess sharing by twins proved weaker in beta out-of-frame sequences.

Comments on this clonotype: The antigen is undetermined.

TCRdb reprocessed the 5' RACE reads via MiXCR and lists one record per CDR3 protein. The sample gives more than 200,000 distinct CDR3 sequences, about 14% of which show up once; 8.5% to 10% is in the top ten. Every sampled donor was Caucasian and healthy. The sequence was collected from a woman under 30 in good health. Sequenced input: memory (CD45RO+) T cells sorted from blood.

CDR3 nucleotides: TGTGCCAGCAGTATTGGCCAAGAGACCCAGTACTTC. Its protein is CASSIGQETQYF. V gene TRBV2 combines with J gene TRBJ2-5, with D hard to call. This CDR3 spans 12 amino acids. Germline V lookup: CDR1 SNHLY, CDR2 FYNNEI. V was clipped by 5 bases and J by 1 base, with 5 bases between them.